The 20 T cell receptor beta chains reported below all come from one sample, sequenced in a study of T-cell memory formation after mild COVID-19. TCRdb redid the calling of the 5' RACE reads with MiXCR, one entry per CDR3 protein. The sample holds about 140,000 distinct CDR3 sequences, 13% to 15% seen once. Sequenced sample: PBMCs or a T cell subset sorted from them (not recorded which). These receptors were collected from an adult woman who had mild COVID-19 (a few samples of this study predate the infection). Cell type and time point are not known.

The chain has TRBV11-2 and TRBJ2-1; D is possibly TRBD2 (6 bases). Trimming stripped 6 bases from V and 0 bases from J, with 18 bases between. The CDR3 is 17 amino acids. Germline loops: CDR1 SGHAT, CDR2 FQNNGV. CDR3 amino acids: CASSPTGGFSSYNEQFF. The CDR3 bases are TGTGCCAGCAGTCCTACCGGAGGGTTCAGCTCCTACAATGAGCAGTTCTTC.

Written as DNA, the CDR3 is TGTGCCAGCAGCCAAGGGGTAACCGGGGAGCTGTTTTTT. It is translated as CASSQGVTGELFF. The chain is built from TRBV7-9 and TRBJ2-2, with D possibly TRBD1 on 5 matching bases. The CDR3 is made up of 13 amino acids. Trimming stripped 5 bases from V and 5 bases from J, with 9 bases between. CDR1 and CDR2 (germline): SEHNR, FQNEAQ (reference sequence).

This clonotype was counted between two and nine times. The chain employs TRBV9 and TRBJ2-1; D gene unclear. V lost 0 bases and J lost 7, with 5 bases in between. CDR1 SGDLS and CDR2 YYNGEE come from the germline V gene. The CDR3 runs 12 residues. CDR3 protein: CASSVGTNEQFF. The CDR3 nucleotides are TGTGCCAGCAGCGTAGGTACGAATGAGCAGTTCTTC.

This chain uses TRBV5-5 with TRBJ1-3; 7 bases are a match to TRBD1. The CDR3 is 17 amino acids. CDR1 and CDR2 from the germline V gene are SGHKS and YYEKEE (reference sequence). Trimming removed 2 bases from V and 3 bases from J; junction bases left unmatched: 11. CDR3 loop: CASSLQGQFLYGNTIYF. For the CDR3, the DNA is TGTGCCAGCAGCTTACAGGGGCAGTTCCTTTATGGAAACACCATATATTTT.

This clonotype appeared a few times. In nucleotides, the CDR3 is TGTGCCAGCAGTTCCCTAGACGGACCCACTGAAGCTTTCTTT. Its translation: CASSSLDGPTEAFF. This chain connects TRBV6-2 or TRBV6-3 to TRBJ1-1; D remains ambiguous. Trimming removed 4 bases at V and 4 bases at J, with 13 bases between. CDR3 size: 14 residues. Germline V CDR1 and CDR2: MNHEY, SVGEGT.

This sequence joins TRBV24-1 and TRBJ2-1; no reliable D call. V was cut by 1 base and J by 6 bases, with 3 bases left in between. Germline-derived CDR1 and CDR2 are KGHDR and SFDVKD. This CDR3 region has 12 residues. The CDR3 nucleotides are TGTGCCACCAGTGATTTTGGCAATGAGCAGTTCTTC. This gives the protein CATSDFGNEQFF.

The chain carries TRBV6-5 and TRBJ2-2; 7 bases are a match to TRBD1. The CDR3 consists of 15 residues. V was pared by 5 bases and J by 0 bases, with 3 bases of the junction left unmatched. Per the germline V gene, CDR1 is MNHEY and CDR2 is SVGAGI. The CDR3 spells CASSPGQANTGELFF. The CDR3 coding sequence is TGTGCCAGCAGTCCAGGACAGGCGAACACCGGGGAGCTGTTTTTT.

The rearrangement links TRBV29-1 to TRBJ2-5; 9 bases fit TRBD1. CDR3 length: 18 amino acids. CDR1 is SQVTM and CDR2 is ANQGSEA in the germline V gene. V lost 5 bases to trimming and J lost 5 bases; unmatched junction nucleotides: 21. The CDR3 DNA follows: TGCAGCGTTTACTTACAGGGGGCAAAGGAGGCGTGGTTGGAGACCCAGTACTTC. It translates to CSVYLQGAKEAWLETQYF.

Only a few counts were recorded for this clonotype. The chain joins TRBV20-1 to TRBJ2-7; 12 bases are shared with TRBD2. The CDR3 extends over 14 amino acids. Germline-derived CDR1 and CDR2 are DFQATT and SNEGSKA (reference sequence). Trimming removed 3 bases from V and 7 bases from J; junction bases left unmatched: 7. The CDR3 nucleotides read TGCAGTGCTAGGCTAGGACTAGCGGGGTTAGAGCAGTACTTC. Translated: CSARLGLAGLEQYF.

This clonotype was seen more than once but under ten times. The CDR3, as DNA: TGTGCCACCAGTGATGGAAGGGGTCCCCAAGAGACCCAGTACTTC. Translating gives CATSDGRGPQETQYF. This chain joins TRBV24-1 and TRBJ2-5; a weak D match, TRBD1 (5 bases). CDR1 KGHDR and CDR2 SFDVKD come from the germline V gene. This CDR3 region has 15 residues. Trimming removed 3 bases at V and 1 base at J, with 11 bases between.

V is TRBV5-4 and J is TRBJ2-7; 7 bases agree with TRBD2. Germline V gene lookup returns CDR1 SGHNT and CDR2 YYREEE (reference sequence). The CDR3 has 15 amino acids. V trimming: 0 bases; J trimming: 4 bases; junction bases outside the gene matches: 7. CDR3 DNA: TGTGCCAGCAGCTTGGCCTCTAGCGGTGCGTACGAGCAGTACTTC. This encodes CASSLASSGAYEQYF.

This chain joins TRBV4-1 and TRBJ1-3; possible D gene TRBD1, 5 bases. The germline CDR1 and CDR2 sequences are MGHRA and YSYEKL. The CDR3 spans 15 residues. V was cut by 0 bases and J by 2 bases, with 8 bases left in between. The CDR3 nucleotides are TGCGCCAGCAGCCAAGATGGGGGGGCTGGAAACACCATATATTTT. Its protein product is CASSQDGGAGNTIYF.

The table lists this clonotype with many counts. V is TRBV4-1 and J is TRBJ1-2, with TRBD1 as a possible D gene (5 bases). Between the trimmed V and J ends, which lost 0 bases and 7 bases, there was a span of 18 bases. Germline V lookup: CDR1 MGHRA, CDR2 YSYEKL. CDR3 length: 16 amino acids. The chain's CDR3 is CASSQEVGDLFAGYTF. The CDR3 DNA follows: TGCGCCAGCAGCCAAGAGGTAGGGGACCTGTTCGCTGGCTACACCTTC.

The chain carries TRBV30 and TRBJ1-2; D is unclear. The CDR3 contains 12 residues. With 5 bases removed from V and 7 bases from J, the gap between germline ends came to 14 bases. Germline loops: CDR1 GTSNPN, CDR2 SVGIG (reference sequence). CDR3 amino acids: CAWAEVSRGYTF. The CDR3 nucleotides read TGTGCCTGGGCCGAGGTTTCGCGTGGCTACACCTTC.

The rearrangement joins TRBV24-1 to TRBJ2-3, with D possibly TRBD2 on 5 matching bases. The CDR3 runs to 14 residues. Between the trimmed V and J ends, which lost 0 bases and 3 bases, there was a span of 6 bases. CDR1 is KGHDR and CDR2 is SFDVKD in the germline V gene. CDR3 amino acids: CATSDLEGTDTQYF. CDR3 coding DNA: TGTGCCACCAGTGATTTGGAGGGAACAGATACGCAGTATTTT.

This clonotype was seen once. The genes are TRBV7-9 and TRBJ2-7, with D perhaps matching TRBD2 (6 bases). The V gene lost 7 bases and the J gene lost 2 bases, with 27 bases spanning the gap. The CDR3 sequence is 18 residues long. CDR1 SEHNR and CDR2 FQNEAQ come from the germline V gene (reference sequence). The DNA of the CDR3 is TGTGCCAGCACCCCAGGCAAGACCTCAGCGGGCCCTACCTACGAGCAGTACTTC. It translates to CASTPGKTSAGPTYEQYF.

A few counts support this clonotype. The V gene is TRBV6-5, the J gene TRBJ1-1, with D hard to call. Germline V gene data show CDR1 as MNHEY and CDR2 as SVGAGI. CDR3 size: 13 residues. V shed 6 bases and J shed 4 bases, with 12 bases lying between them. In DNA form, the CDR3 reads TGTGCCAGCAGGTCCCCGGGTATCACTGAAGCTTTCTTT. It translates to CASRSPGITEAFF.

In its sample, this clonotype was seen a few times. The chain uses TRBV7-9 and TRBJ2-1, with D uncertain. Deletions cut 2 bases from V and 9 bases from J, with 17 bases between. Per the germline V gene, CDR1 is SEHNR and CDR2 is FQNEAQ (reference sequence). The CDR3 sequence is 15 residues long. The CDR3 region is CASSLPGAPLIEQFF. The CDR3 coding sequence is TGTGCCAGCAGCTTACCGGGTGCACCCCTTATTGAGCAGTTCTTC.

The chain couples TRBV5-1 to TRBJ1-2, with D perhaps TRBD1 (6 bases). Germline loops: CDR1 SGHRS, CDR2 YFSETQ. The length of the CDR3 is 14 residues. V lost 0 bases, J lost 6 bases, and 12 bases lay in between. The CDR3 here is CASSLEQGMDGYTF. For the CDR3, the DNA is TGCGCCAGCAGCTTGGAACAGGGAATGGATGGCTACACCTTC.

The genes are TRBV9 and TRBJ2-7; TRBD1 agrees at 9 bases. Germline-derived CDR1 and CDR2 are SGDLS and YYNGEE. The junction had 6 bases not matched to a gene; V was cut back by 3 bases and J by 5 bases. CDR3 size: 14 residues. The CDR3 loop reads CASSAGTGPHEQYF. The CDR3 coding sequence is TGTGCCAGCAGCGCCGGGACAGGGCCCCACGAGCAGTACTTC.